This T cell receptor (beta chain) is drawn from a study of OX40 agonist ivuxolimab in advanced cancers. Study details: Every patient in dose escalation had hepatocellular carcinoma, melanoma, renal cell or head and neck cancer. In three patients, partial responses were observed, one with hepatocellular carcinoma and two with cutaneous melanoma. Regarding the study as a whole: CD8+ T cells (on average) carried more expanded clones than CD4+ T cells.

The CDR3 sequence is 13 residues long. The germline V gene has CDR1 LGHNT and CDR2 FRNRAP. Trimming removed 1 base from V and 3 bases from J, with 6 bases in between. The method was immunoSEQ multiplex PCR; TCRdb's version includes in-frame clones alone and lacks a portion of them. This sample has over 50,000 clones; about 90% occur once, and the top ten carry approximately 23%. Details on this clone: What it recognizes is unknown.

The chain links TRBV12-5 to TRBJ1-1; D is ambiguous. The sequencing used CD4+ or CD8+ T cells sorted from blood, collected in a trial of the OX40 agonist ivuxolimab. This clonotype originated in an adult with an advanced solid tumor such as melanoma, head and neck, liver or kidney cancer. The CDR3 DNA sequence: TGTGCTAGTGGTTTGGAGGGTTACACTGAAGCTTTCTTT. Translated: CASGLEGYTEAFF.